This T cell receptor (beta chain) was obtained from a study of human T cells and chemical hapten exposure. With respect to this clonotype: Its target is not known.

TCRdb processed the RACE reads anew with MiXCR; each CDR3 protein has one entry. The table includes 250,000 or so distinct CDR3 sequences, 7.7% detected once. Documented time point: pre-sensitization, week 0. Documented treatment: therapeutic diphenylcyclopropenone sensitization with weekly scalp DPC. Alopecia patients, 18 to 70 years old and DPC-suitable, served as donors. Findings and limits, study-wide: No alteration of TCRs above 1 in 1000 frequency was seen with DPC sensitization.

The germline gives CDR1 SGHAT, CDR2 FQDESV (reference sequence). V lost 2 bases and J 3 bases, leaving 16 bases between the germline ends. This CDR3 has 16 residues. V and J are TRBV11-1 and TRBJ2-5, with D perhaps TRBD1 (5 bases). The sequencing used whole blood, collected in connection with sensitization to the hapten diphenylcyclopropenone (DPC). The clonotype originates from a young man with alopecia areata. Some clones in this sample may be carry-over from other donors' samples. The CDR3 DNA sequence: TGTGCCAGCAGCTTAAACAGTAGGGGTTCGGAAGAGACCCAGTACTTC. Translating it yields CASSLNSRGSEETQYF. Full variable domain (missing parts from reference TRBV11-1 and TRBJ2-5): EAEVAQSPRYKITEKSQAVAFWCDPISGHATLYWYRQILGQGPELLVQFQDESVVDDSQLPKDRFSAERLKGVDSTLKIQPAELGDSAMYLCASSLNSRGSEETQYFGPGTRLLVL.